This is a list of T cell receptor beta chains from one sample in a study of shared clonotypes between healthy human individuals. Some clones are missing from TCRdb's copy, which holds only in-frame ones; the method was immunoSEQ multiplex PCR. The table lists roughly 2.2 million clones, 85% to 95% of them singletons. Input material: naive CD4+ T cells from PBMCs. The receptors come from a man aged 18 to 30 in good health. Some clones in this sample may be carry-over from other donors' samples. Both conserved end residues are part of each CDR3.

v_call	j_call	cdr3_aa
TRBV5-1	TRBJ2-1	CASSLALEGGEQFF
TRBV30	TRBJ1-4	CAWSPLGYGGNEKLFF
TRBV28	TRBJ1-5	CASSATDQPQHF
TRBV11-3	TRBJ2-3	CASSLGGVTDTQYF
TRBV6-1	TRBJ2-1	CASSEAGVIRRNEQFF
TRBV7-2	TRBJ2-1	CASSPVAGSYNEQFF
TRBV18	TRBJ2-6	CASSPENSGANVLTF
TRBV15	TRBJ2-7	CATSRDSGLQNYEQYF
TRBV6-1	TRBJ2-5	CASSPRPVETQYF
TRBV4-2	TRBJ2-6	CASSQDRGSGANVLTF
TRBV2	TRBJ2-4	CASSRESKNIQYF
TRBV29-1	TRBJ1-1	CSVYFGARVSNTEAFF
TRBV29-1	TRBJ2-5	CSVEDLAGRKTQYF
TRBV29-1	TRBJ1-1	CSVEHTGNTEAFF
TRBV4-3	TRBJ1-1	CASSDQPLHLNGAFF
TRBV5-1	TRBJ2-7	CASGLGFGRGNLEQYF
TRBV18	TRBJ1-1	CASSPRGARVNTEAFF
TRBV29-1	TRBJ2-7	CSVLRTGDYEQYF